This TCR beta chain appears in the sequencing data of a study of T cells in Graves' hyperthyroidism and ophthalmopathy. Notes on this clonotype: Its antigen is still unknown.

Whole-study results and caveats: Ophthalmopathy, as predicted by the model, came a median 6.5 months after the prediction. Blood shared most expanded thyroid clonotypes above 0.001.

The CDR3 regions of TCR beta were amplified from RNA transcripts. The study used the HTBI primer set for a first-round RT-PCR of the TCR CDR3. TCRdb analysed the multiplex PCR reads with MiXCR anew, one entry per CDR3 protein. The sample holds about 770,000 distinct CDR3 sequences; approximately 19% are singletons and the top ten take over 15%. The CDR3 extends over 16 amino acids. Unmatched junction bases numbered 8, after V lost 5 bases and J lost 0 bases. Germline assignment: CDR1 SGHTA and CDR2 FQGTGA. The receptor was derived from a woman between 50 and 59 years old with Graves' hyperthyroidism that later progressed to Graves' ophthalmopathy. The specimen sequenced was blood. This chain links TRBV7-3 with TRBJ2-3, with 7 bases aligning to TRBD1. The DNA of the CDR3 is TGTGCCAGCAGCAAGACCCCGGGACAGAGCACAGATACGCAGTATTTT. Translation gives CASSKTPGQSTDTQYF.